Reported below is one T cell receptor (beta chain). Its recognized antigen is unknown. Base quality data are lacking; no much larger clone is found one base away. A distance of 5 bases separates the germline ends of V and J, which lose 3 bases and 0 bases respectively. The CDR3 holds 13 amino acids from the cysteine to the phenylalanine. The DNA shown is the 39-base CDR3, in frame from base 1. Via the germline V gene (reference sequence), CDR1 is LNHDA and CDR2 SQIVND. The entry originates in a study of blood T cell repertoires in COVID-19 (dated by TCRdb to 2018 to 2021). General notes on the study: The collaborator samples originated in the United States, Italy and Spain and spanned the acute and convalescent phases of COVID-19. The repertoires were released in a freely available public database intended as a resource for research on the immune response to SARS-CoV-2. Where available, HLA class I and class II types were taken from metadata supplied by the sample provider and were not determined by assay-based typing. The material from the prospective study consisted of cDNA or gDNA derived from T cells, B-cell-depleted T cells, or PBMCs. Subjects who had been exposed to COVID-19, were actively infected with it, or had recovered from it provided the deeply sampled blood TCRbeta repertoires that made up the dataset. A de-identified subject ID, COVID-19 status, age in years and sex were almost always included in the sample metadata. Samples came from the ongoing ImmuneRACE study (first 160 participants) plus 1,254 subjects from 6 global collaborators.

What the work shows at the level of the full study, not this receptor alone: How much clinical and demographic metadata was included differed by source and by participant, and the metadata was provided uncurated.

TCRbeta CDR3 regions were amplified from genomic DNA using the immunoSEQ Assay, a bias-controlled multiplex PCR. For the original study's pipeline: The number of nucleated cells in each sample was estimated from the amplification of reference gene primers within the assay. To quantify the absolute abundance of each unique TCRbeta CDR3 rearrangement, sequence reads were collapsed and filtered. For each sample, productive Simpson clonality was calculated by taking the square root of Simpson's diversity index across productive rearrangements. TCRdb's version of the immuneACCESS table is confined to in-frame rearrangements and falls short of the full clone set. An unresolved V gene accounts for under half of the shortfall where checked; the remainder is of unknown origin. V and J calls and clone size come straight from that table; D and trimming were deduced from the DNA. The sample profile shows about 210,000 clones; about 91% of them were found once. The top ten constitute more than 4.5% of the sample.

The collaborating institutions used their own protocols to collect whole blood in K2EDTA tubes. For TCRbeta analysis, collaborators shipped samples in one of three forms: frozen whole blood, isolated PBMCs, or DNA extracted from either of those sample types. Source material: peripheral blood. The receptor chain draws on TRBV19 and TRBJ1-2, with the D gene not confidently named. The clonotype comes from a middle-aged woman with acute or convalescent COVID-19. The encoded CDR3 is CASSISSNYGYTF. In nucleotide form, the sequence is TGTGCCAGTAGTATCAGTTCTAACTATGGCTACACCTTC.